Sequencing of this TCR beta chain was carried out in a study of OX40 agonist ivuxolimab in advanced cancers. The study in broad terms: The costimulatory receptor OX40 (CD134) was targeted by ivuxolimab, a fully human IgG2 agonistic monoclonal antibody. Patients were allowed to have had prior anti-PD-1, anti-PD-L1 or anti-CTLA-4 therapy, and approximately 40% of the dose-escalation patients had previously received checkpoint inhibitors. Three dose-escalation patients achieved partial responses, one with hepatocellular carcinoma and two with cutaneous melanoma. Intravenous ivuxolimab was administered to patients every 2 weeks at six dose levels: 0.01, 0.1, 0.3, 1.5, 3 and 10 mg/kg. The dose-escalation cohort was around 83% male with a mean age of roughly 62 years, ranging from roughly 23 to 79. The purpose of peripheral TCRbeta sequencing was to test whether ivuxolimab changed TCR sequence diversity and led to clonal T-cell expansion. Among the 50 to 55 dose-escalation patients, 19 had hepatocellular carcinoma, approximately 15 melanoma, 9 renal cell carcinoma and 9 head and neck cancer. The paper reports the monotherapy dose-escalation portion (N = 52 patients) of the phase I ivuxolimab trial.

The germline V gene (reference sequence) specifies SEHNR as CDR1 and FQNEAQ as CDR2. The V end loses 4 bases and the J end loses 2 bases, and a stretch of 18 bases separates them. Inclusive of the bounding cysteine and phenylalanine, the CDR3 is 16 residues long. The DNA shown is the 48-base CDR3, in frame from base 1. For sequencing of the TCRbeta CDR3 region, genomic DNA was extracted from the sorted cells. The immunoSEQ Assay was used to sequence the TCRbeta CDR3 regions. TCRdb re-hosts the immuneACCESS table, in-frame sequences only. Its copies lack some clones; in the studies checked, an unresolved V gene accounts for under half of them, and the cause for the rest is not known. A total of some 90,000 clones appear in this sample, roughly 90% of them only once. The ten largest clones capture about 0.3% of the sample. This clone was seen a few times. Its antigen target is currently unknown. Base qualities are not recorded, but no much larger clone differs from it by a single base.

Patients with a history of autoimmune disease or receiving systemic immunosuppression were excluded from the trial. Peripheral blood for TCR sequencing was collected from all dose cohorts at baseline, on cycle 4 day 1, and on cycle 7 day 1. Samples came from an open-label, multicenter, first-in-human phase I dose-escalation trial of ivuxolimab. Adults with locally advanced or metastatic melanoma, renal cell carcinoma, hepatocellular carcinoma or head and neck squamous cell carcinoma were enrolled in the trial. Before TCR sequencing, CD4+ T cells and CD8+ T cells from peripheral blood were sorted into separate populations. Study-level results and caveats: Low levels of normalized T-cell clonal expansion were also shown by some nonresponding patients. Which antigens the clonally expanded peripheral T cells were specific for was not determined. In partial responders in the 0.1-3.0 mg/kg groups, normalized peripheral clonal expansion was found to be among the lowest, especially among CD8+ T cells. After ivuxolimab, expanded clones were on average more numerous among CD8+ T cells than among CD4+ T cells. At doses from 0.1 to 3.0 mg/kg, clonal expansion was seen in both CD4+ and CD8+ blood T cells between baseline and week 6.

The rearranged chain carries TRBV7-9 and TRBJ2-7, with TRBD2 tentatively as D gene (8 bases match). The receptor was derived from an adult with an advanced solid tumor such as melanoma, head and neck, liver or kidney cancer. Sample: CD4+ or CD8+ T cells sorted from blood, taken in a trial of the OX40 agonist ivuxolimab. The nucleotides are TGTGCCAGCAGCTGGCGCGGGAGGACAGGAACCTACGAGCAGTACTTC. This yields the protein CASSWRGRTGTYEQYF.